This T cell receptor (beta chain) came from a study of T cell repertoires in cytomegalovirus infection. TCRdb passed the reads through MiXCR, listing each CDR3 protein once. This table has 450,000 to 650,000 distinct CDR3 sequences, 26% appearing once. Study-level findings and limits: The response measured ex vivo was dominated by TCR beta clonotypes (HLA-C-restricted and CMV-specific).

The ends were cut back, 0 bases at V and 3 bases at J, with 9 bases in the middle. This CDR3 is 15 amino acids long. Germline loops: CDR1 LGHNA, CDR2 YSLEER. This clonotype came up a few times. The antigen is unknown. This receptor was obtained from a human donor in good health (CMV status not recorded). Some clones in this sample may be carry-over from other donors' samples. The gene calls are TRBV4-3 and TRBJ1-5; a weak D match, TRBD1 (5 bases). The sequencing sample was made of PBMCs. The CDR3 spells CASSQDDSYNQPQHF. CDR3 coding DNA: TGCGCCAGCAGCCAAGATGACAGCTACAATCAGCCCCAGCATTTT.